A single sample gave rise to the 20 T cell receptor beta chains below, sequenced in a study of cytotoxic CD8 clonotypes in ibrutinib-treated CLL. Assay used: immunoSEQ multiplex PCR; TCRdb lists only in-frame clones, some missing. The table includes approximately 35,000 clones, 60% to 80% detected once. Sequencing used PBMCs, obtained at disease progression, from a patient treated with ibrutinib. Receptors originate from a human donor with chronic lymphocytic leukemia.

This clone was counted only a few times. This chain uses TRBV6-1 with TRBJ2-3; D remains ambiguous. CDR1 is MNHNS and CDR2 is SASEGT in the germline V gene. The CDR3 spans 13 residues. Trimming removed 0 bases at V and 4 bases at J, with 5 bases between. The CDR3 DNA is TGTGCCAGCAGTGAAGCGCTTGCAGATACGCAGTATTTT. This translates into CASSEALADTQYF.

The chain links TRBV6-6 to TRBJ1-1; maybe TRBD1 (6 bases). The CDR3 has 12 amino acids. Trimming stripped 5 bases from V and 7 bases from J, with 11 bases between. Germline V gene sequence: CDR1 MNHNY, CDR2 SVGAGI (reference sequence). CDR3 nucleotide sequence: TGTGCCAGCAGTCGGGGGGGCGGTGAAGCTTTCTTT. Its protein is CASSRGGGEAFF.

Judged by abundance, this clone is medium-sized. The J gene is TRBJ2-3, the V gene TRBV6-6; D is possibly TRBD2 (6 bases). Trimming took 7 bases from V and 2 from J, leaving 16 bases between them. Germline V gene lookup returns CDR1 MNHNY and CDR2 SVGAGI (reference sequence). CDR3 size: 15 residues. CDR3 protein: CASTPGVLLTDTQYF. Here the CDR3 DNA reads TGTGCCAGCACCCCGGGGGTTCTTCTCACAGATACGCAGTATTTT.

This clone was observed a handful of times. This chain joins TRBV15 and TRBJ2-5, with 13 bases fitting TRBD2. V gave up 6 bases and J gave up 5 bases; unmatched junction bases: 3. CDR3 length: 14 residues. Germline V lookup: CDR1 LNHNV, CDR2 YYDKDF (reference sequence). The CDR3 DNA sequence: TGTGCCACCAGTCCGGGACTAGCGGGGGAGACCCAGTACTTC. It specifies CATSPGLAGETQYF.

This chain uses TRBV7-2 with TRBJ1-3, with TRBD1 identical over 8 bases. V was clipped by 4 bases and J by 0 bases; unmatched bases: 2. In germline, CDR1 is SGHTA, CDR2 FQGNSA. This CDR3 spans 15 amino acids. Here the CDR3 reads CASSSRGLSGNTIYF. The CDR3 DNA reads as TGTGCCAGCAGCTCCAGGGGGCTCTCTGGAAACACCATATATTTT. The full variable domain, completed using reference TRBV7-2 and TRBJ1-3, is GAGVSQSPSNKVTEKGKDVELRCDPISGHTALYWYRQSLGQGLEFLIYFQGNSAPDKSGLPSDRFSAERTGGSVSTLTIQRTQQEDSAVYLCASSSRGLSGNTIYFGEGSWLTVV.

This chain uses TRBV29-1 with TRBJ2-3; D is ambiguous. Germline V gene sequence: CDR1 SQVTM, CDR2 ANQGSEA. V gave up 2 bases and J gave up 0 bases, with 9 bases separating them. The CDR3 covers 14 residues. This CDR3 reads CSVERKQSTDTQYF. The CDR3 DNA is TGCAGCGTTGAACGGAAACAGAGCACAGATACGCAGTATTTT.

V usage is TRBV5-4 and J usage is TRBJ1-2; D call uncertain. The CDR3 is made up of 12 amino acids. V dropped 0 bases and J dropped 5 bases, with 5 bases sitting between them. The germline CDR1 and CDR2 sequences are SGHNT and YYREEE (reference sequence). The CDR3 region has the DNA TGTGCCAGCAGCTTGGCCGGGTATGGCTACACCTTC. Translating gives CASSLAGYGYTF.

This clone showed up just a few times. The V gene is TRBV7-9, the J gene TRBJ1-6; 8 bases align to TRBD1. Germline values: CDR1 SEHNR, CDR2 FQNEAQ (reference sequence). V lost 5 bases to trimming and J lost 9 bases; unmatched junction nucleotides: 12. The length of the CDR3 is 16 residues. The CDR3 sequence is CASSPGQGTGISPLHF. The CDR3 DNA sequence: TGTGCCAGCAGCCCTGGACAGGGCACGGGGATTTCACCCCTCCACTTT.

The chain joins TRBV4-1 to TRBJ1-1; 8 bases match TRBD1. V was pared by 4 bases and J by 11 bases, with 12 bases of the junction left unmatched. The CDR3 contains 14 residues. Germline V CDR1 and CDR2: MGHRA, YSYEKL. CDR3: CASSPPDRVKRAFF. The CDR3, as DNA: TGCGCCAGCAGCCCCCCGGACAGGGTCAAGCGGGCTTTCTTT.

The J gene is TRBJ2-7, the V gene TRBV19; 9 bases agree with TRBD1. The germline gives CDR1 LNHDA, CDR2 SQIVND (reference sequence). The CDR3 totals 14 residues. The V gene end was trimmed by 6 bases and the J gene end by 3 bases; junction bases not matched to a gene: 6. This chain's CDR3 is CASSRQGGDYEQYF. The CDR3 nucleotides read TGTGCCAGTAGCCGACAGGGGGGGGACTACGAGCAGTACTTC.

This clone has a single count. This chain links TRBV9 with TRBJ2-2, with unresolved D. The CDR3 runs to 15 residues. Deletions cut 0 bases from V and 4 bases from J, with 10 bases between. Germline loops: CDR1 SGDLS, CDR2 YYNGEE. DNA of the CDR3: TGTGCCAGCAGCGTAGTCCTAGGACCCACCGGGGAGCTGTTTTTT. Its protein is CASSVVLGPTGELFF.

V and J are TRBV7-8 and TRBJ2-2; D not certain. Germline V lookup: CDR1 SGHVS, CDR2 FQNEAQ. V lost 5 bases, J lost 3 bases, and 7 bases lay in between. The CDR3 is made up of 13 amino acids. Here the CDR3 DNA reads TGTGCCAGCAGCCTCACTTACACCGGGGAGCTGTTTTTT. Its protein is CASSLTYTGELFF.

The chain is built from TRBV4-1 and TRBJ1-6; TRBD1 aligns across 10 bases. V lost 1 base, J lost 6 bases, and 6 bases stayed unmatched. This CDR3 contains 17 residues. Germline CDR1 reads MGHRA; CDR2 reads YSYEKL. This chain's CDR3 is CASSQGTGGLSNSPLHF. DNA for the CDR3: TGCGCCAGCAGCCAAGGGACAGGGGGTCTCTCTAATTCACCCCTCCACTTT.

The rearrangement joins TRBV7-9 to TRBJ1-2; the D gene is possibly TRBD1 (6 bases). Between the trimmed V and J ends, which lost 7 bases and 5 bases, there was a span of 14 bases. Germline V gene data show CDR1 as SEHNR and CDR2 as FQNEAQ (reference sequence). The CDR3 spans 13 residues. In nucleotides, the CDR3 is TGTGCCAGCACCCACAGGGATCAGTATGGCTACACCTTC. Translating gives CASTHRDQYGYTF.

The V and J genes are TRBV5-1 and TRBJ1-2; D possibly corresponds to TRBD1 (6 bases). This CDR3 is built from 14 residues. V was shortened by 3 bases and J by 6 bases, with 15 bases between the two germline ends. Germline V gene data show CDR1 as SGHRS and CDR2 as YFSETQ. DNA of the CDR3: TGCGCCAGCAGCTCGCCGTCCGGGGGCGATGGCTACACCTTC. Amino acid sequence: CASSSPSGGDGYTF.

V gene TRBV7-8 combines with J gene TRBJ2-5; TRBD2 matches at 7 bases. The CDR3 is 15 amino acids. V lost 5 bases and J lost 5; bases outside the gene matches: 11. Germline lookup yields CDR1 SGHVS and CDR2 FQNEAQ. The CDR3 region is CASSPPGLAVETQYF. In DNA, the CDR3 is TGTGCCAGCAGCCCGCCCGGGCTAGCGGTGGAGACCCAGTACTTC.

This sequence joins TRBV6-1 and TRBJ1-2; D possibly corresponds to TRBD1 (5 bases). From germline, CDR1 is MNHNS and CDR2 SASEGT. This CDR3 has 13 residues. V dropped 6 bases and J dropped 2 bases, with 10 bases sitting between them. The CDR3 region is CASREDKNYGYTF. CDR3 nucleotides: TGTGCCAGCAGAGAGGACAAGAACTATGGCTACACCTTC.

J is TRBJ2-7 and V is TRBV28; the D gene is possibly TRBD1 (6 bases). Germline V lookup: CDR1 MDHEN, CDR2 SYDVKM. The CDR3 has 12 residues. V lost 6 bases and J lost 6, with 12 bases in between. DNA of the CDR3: TGTGCCAGCAGCCGGGGACAATCCGAGCAGTACTTC. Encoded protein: CASSRGQSEQYF.

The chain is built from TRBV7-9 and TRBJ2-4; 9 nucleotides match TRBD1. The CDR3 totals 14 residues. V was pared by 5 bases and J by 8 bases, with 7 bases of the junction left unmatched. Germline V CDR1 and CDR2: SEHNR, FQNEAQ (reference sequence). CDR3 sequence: CASSPGQGGDIQYF. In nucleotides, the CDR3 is TGTGCCAGCAGCCCGGGACAGGGTGGAGACATTCAGTACTTC. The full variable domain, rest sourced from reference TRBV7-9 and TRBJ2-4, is DTGVSQNPRHKITKRGQNVTFRCDPISEHNRLYWYRQTLGQGPEFLTYFQNEAQLEKSRLLSDRFSAERPKGSFSTLEIQRTEQGDSAMYLCASSPGQGGDIQYFGAGTRLSVL.

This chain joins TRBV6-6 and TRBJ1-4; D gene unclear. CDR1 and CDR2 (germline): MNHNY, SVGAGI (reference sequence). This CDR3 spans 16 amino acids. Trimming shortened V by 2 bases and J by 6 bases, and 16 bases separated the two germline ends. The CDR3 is CASSYPGPGGDEKLFF. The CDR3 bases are TGTGCCAGCAGTTACCCGGGCCCGGGAGGTGATGAAAAACTGTTTTTT.